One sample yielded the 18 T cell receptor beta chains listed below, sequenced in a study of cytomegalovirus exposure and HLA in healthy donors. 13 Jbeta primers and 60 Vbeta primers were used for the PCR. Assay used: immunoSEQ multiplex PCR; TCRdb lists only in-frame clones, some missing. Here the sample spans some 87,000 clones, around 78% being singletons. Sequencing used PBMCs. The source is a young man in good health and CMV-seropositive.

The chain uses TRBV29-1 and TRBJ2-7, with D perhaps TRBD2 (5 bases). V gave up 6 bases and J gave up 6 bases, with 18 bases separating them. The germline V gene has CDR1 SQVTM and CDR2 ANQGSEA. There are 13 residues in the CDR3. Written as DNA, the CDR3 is TGCAGCGTCTCACTAGGCCGAAGGCCCGAGCAGTACTTC. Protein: CSVSLGRRPEQYF.

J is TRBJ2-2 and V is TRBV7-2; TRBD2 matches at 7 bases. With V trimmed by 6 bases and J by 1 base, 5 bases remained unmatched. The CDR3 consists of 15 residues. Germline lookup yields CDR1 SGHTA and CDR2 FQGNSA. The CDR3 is CASRLADLNTGELFF. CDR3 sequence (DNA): TGTGCCAGCAGGCTAGCGGACTTGAACACCGGGGAGCTGTTTTTT.

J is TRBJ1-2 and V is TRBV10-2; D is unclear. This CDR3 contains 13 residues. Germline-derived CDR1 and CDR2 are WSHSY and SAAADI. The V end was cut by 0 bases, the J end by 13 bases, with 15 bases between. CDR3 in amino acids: CASSESSGVRFTF. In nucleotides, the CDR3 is TGCGCCAGCAGTGAGTCTTCCGGGGTGAGGTTCACCTTC.

The CDR3, as DNA: TGTGCCAGCAGTTACCATCCGGGACAGGGCCGAACTGAAGCTTTCTTT. This encodes CASSYHPGQGRTEAFF. The chain links TRBV6-5 to TRBJ1-1; 9 bases align to TRBD1. The CDR3 runs to 16 residues. CDR1 and CDR2 (germline): MNHEY, SVGAGI. Unmatched junction bases numbered 9, after V lost 2 bases and J lost 5 bases.

The CDR3 coding sequence is TGTGCCAGCAGTGCCAGGTTGGGACTCAACTACACCTTC. It yields the protein CASSARLGLNYTF. V is TRBV6-5 and J is TRBJ1-2; D is perhaps TRBD1 (5 bases). There are 13 residues in the CDR3. The V end lost 5 bases, the J end lost 10 bases, and 17 bases lay between the germline ends. The V gene's germline CDR1 is MNHEY and CDR2 SVGAGI.

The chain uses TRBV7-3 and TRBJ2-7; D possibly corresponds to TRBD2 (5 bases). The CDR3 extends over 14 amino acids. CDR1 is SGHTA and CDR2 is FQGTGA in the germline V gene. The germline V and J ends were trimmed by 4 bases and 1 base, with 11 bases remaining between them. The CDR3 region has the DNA TGTGCCAGCAGCTCGGGCGGGCCTTCCTACGAGCAGTACTTC. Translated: CASSSGGPSYEQYF.

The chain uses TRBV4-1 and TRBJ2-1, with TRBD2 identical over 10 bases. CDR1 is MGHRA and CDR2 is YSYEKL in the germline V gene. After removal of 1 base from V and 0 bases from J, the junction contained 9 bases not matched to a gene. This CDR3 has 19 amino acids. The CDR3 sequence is CASSQVASGRASSYNEQFF. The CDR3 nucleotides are TGCGCCAGCAGCCAAGTTGCGAGCGGGAGGGCCAGCTCCTACAATGAGCAGTTCTTC.

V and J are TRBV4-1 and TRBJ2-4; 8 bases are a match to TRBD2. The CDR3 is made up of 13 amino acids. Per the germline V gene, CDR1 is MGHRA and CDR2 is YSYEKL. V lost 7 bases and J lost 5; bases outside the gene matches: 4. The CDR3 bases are TGCGCCAGCAAGAGAGCGGGAGAAAACATTCAGTACTTC. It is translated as CASKRAGENIQYF.

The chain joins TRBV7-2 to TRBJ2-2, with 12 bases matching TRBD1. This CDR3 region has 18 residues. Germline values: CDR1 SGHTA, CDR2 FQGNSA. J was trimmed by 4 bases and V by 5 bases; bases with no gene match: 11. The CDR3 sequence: CASSPNGGQGASTGELFF. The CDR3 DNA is TGTGCCAGCAGCCCAAACGGGGGACAGGGGGCGAGCACCGGGGAGCTGTTTTTT.

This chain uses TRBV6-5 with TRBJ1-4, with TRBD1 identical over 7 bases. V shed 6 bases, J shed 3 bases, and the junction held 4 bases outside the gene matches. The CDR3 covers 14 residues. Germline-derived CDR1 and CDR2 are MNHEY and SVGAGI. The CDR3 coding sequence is TGTGCCAGCAGGACAGGGTGGGCTAATGAAAAACTGTTTTTT. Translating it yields CASRTGWANEKLFF.

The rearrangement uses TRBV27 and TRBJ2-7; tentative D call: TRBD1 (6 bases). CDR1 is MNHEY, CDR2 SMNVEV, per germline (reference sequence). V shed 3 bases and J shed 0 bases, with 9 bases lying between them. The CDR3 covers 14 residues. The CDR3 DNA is TGTGCCAGCAGTTTCACAGGGTACTCCTACGAGCAGTACTTC. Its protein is CASSFTGYSYEQYF.

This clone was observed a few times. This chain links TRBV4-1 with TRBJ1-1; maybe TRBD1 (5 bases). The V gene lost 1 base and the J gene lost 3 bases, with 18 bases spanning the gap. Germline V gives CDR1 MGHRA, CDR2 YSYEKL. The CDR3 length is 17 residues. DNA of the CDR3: TGCGCCAGCAGCCAAGCGACCCTGGGACTTTTGGACACTGAAGCTTTCTTT. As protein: CASSQATLGLLDTEAFF.

CDR3 nucleotides: TGTGCCAGCAGCTTAGTACCGGGACTAGCGGCTTATGAGCAGTTCTTC. Protein product: CASSLVPGLAAYEQFF. The rearrangement joins TRBV7-9 to TRBJ2-1, with 11 bases identical to TRBD2. CDR3 size: 16 residues. Germline trimming cut 1 base from V and 8 bases from J; bases unmatched to any gene: 7. Germline loops: CDR1 SEHNR, CDR2 FQNEAQ (reference sequence).

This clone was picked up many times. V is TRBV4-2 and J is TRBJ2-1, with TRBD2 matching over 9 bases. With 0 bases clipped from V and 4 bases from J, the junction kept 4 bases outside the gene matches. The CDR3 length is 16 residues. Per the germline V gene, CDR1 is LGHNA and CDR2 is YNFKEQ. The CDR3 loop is CASSQEGSGSYNEQFF. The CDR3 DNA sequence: TGTGCCAGCAGCCAAGAGGGTAGCGGGAGTTACAATGAGCAGTTCTTC.

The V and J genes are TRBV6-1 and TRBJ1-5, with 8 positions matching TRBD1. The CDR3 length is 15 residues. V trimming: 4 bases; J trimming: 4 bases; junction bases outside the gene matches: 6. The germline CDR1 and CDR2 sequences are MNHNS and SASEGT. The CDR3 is CASSGRTGINQPQHF. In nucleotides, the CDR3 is TGTGCCAGCAGTGGACGGACAGGGATTAATCAGCCCCAGCATTTT.

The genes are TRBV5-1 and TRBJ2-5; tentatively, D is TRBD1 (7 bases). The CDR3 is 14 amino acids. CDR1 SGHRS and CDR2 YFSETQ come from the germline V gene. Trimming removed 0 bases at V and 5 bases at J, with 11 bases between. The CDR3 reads CASSLGGDSETQYF. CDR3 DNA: TGCGCCAGCAGCTTGGGGGGGGACAGCGAGACCCAGTACTTC.

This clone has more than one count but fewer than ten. The CDR3 loop is CASSLGGTGSMAFF. The DNA for the CDR3 is TGCGCCAGCAGCTTGGGGGGGACAGGGAGTATGGCTTTCTTT. The chain employs TRBV5-1 and TRBJ1-1; 9 nucleotides match TRBD1. CDR3 length: 14 residues. The V gene end was trimmed by 0 bases and the J gene end by 11 bases; junction bases not matched to a gene: 8. The germline gives CDR1 SGHRS, CDR2 YFSETQ.

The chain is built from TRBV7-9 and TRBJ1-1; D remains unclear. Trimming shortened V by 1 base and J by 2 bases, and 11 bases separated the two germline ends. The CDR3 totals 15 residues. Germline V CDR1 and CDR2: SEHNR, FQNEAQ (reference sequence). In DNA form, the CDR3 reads TGTGCCAGCAGCTTAGTGGAGGGTGCCAACACTGAAGCTTTCTTT. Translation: CASSLVEGANTEAFF.